The next 30 T cell receptor beta chains were all read from a single sample in a study of cytomegalovirus exposure and HLA in healthy donors. Amplification used 60 Vbeta primers and 13 Jbeta primers. Sequencing was performed with immunoSEQ multiplex PCR; in TCRdb, only in-frame clones are kept and a portion is missing. The sample lists over 85,000 clones, under 85% seen once, with approximately 3.7% in the top ten. Sequenced: PBMCs. These receptors came from a female donor in good health and CMV-seropositive.

The sample holds one count of this clone. This chain uses TRBV9 with TRBJ2-1; the match to TRBD2 covers 10 bases. Losses at the gene ends were 0 bases for V and 5 bases for J; bases not matched to a gene: 8. This CDR3 has 17 amino acids. Per germline, CDR1 SGDLS and CDR2 YYNGEE. The CDR3 spells CASSVASPSGGHNEQFF. The CDR3 region has the DNA TGTGCCAGCAGCGTAGCTAGTCCTAGCGGGGGCCACAATGAGCAGTTCTTC. Variable domain in full (rest from reference TRBV9 and TRBJ2-1): DSGVTQTPKHLITATGQRVTLRCSPRSGDLSVYWYQQSLDQGLQFLIQYYNGEERAKGNILERFSAQQFPDLHSELNLSSLELGDSALYFCASSVASPSGGHNEQFFGPGTRLTVL.

This clone appeared a few times. This rearrangement joins TRBV6-5 to TRBJ1-1, with 8 bases that match TRBD1. This CDR3 has 14 amino acids. Germline CDR1 MNHEY, CDR2 SVGAGI. Trimming removed 5 bases from V and 3 bases from J; junction bases left unmatched: 5. In nucleotides, the CDR3 is TGTGCCAGCAGTGGACCGACAGGGGACACTGAAGCTTTCTTT. Translated, it gives CASSGPTGDTEAFF.

This clone was detected only once. This chain joins TRBV18 and TRBJ2-7, with D possibly TRBD1 on 5 matching bases. V was trimmed by 5 bases and J by 6 bases, leaving 14 bases between them. The germline CDR1 and CDR2 sequences are KGHSH and LQKENI. This CDR3 comprises 13 residues. The DNA of the CDR3 is TGTGCCAGCTCATCTTCTTTAAGGGGCGAGCAGTACTTC. The encoded protein is CASSSSLRGEQYF.

The sample holds a few counts of this clone. The J gene is TRBJ2-6, the V gene TRBV4-1, with 8 bases identical to TRBD1. V gave up 2 bases and J gave up 1 base; unmatched junction bases: 7. The CDR3 consists of 18 residues. Looked up from germline, CDR1 is MGHRA and CDR2 is YSYEKL. The CDR3 region has the DNA TGCGCCAGCAGCCAAACTGGGACAGGTCTATCTGGGGCCAACGTCCTGACTTTC. It is translated as CASSQTGTGLSGANVLTF.

This chain joins TRBV21-1 and TRBJ2-2; the table's D call TRBD1 went unverified against the DNA. TRBV21-1 is reported as a pseudogene. There are 16 residues in the CDR3. For the CDR3, the DNA is TGTGCCAGCAGCAGCGGACAGGGGGCGCCCACCGGGGAGCTGTTTTTT. Encoded protein: CASSSGQGAPTGELFF.

J is TRBJ1-3 and V is TRBV19; 9 nucleotides match TRBD1. CDR3 length: 13 residues. Germline V gives CDR1 LNHDA, CDR2 SQIVND (reference sequence). With 6 bases clipped from V and 3 bases from J, the junction kept 0 bases outside the gene matches. The CDR3 sequence: CASRDRGGNTIYF. The DNA for the CDR3 is TGTGCCAGTAGGGACAGGGGTGGAAACACCATATATTTT.

This clone was recorded once. The chain links TRBV18 to TRBJ1-3; 7 bases line up with TRBD1. Germline V gene data show CDR1 as KGHSH and CDR2 as LQKENI. This CDR3 is 17 amino acids long. The J segment lost 1 base and the V segment lost 0 bases, leaving 6 bases of the junction unmatched. As DNA, the CDR3 is TGTGCCAGCTCACCACCGATCCTCAGGGGGTCTGGAAACACCATATATTTT. Protein sequence: CASSPPILRGSGNTIYF.

This clone was counted a few times. The V and J genes are TRBV5-6 and TRBJ2-3, with D possibly matching TRBD1 (6 bases). Per germline, CDR1 SGHDT and CDR2 YYEEEE. V was cut by 6 bases and J by 2 bases, with 10 bases left in between. CDR3 size: 13 residues. The CDR3 nucleotides are TGTGCCAGCATAAGGGGGACCACAGATACGCAGTATTTT. Amino acid sequence: CASIRGTTDTQYF.

This sequence joins TRBV15 and TRBJ2-5, with TRBD1 as a possible D gene (5 bases). Trimming removed 0 bases from V and 4 bases from J, with 12 bases in between. The CDR3 runs to 15 residues. Germline CDR1 reads LNHNV; CDR2 reads YYDKDF (reference sequence). The CDR3 DNA is TGTGCCACCAGCAGAGATCAAGGGGTCGGAGAGACCCAGTACTTC. Encoded protein: CATSRDQGVGETQYF.

This chain connects TRBV5-1 to TRBJ1-1; 9 bases line up with TRBD1. The CDR3 has 17 amino acids. The trim removed 2 bases at V and 0 bases at J, leaving 8 bases unmatched. From germline, CDR1 is SGHRS and CDR2 YFSETQ. CDR3 nucleotides: TGCGCCAGCAGCTTTACCGGGACAGGGCGTATGAACACTGAAGCTTTCTTT. Translation gives CASSFTGTGRMNTEAFF.

This chain joins TRBV28 and TRBJ2-7; 9 bases line up with TRBD1. The CDR3 is made up of 13 amino acids. From germline, CDR1 is MDHEN and CDR2 SYDVKM. V shed 5 bases, J shed 5 bases, and the junction held 4 bases outside the gene matches. Here the CDR3 reads CASSPRDRDEQYF. Here the CDR3 DNA reads TGTGCCAGCAGTCCTCGGGACAGGGACGAGCAGTACTTC.

The rearrangement uses TRBV28 and TRBJ2-5, with 8 bases aligning to TRBD2. The ends lost 6 bases at V and 5 bases at J; junction bases unmatched: 5. Germline-derived CDR1 and CDR2 are MDHEN and SYDVKM. The CDR3 runs 13 residues. The CDR3 region has the DNA TGTGCCAGCAGGAGCGGGAGTTGGGAGACCCAGTACTTC. Its translation: CASRSGSWETQYF.

The chain uses TRBV6-5 and TRBJ1-3; D is uncertain. The V and J ends lost 0 bases and 4 bases respectively, with 10 bases between them. Germline V gives CDR1 MNHEY, CDR2 SVGAGI. This CDR3 spans 15 amino acids. The CDR3 DNA follows: TGTGCCAGCAGTTACTCGGGAGGGCGGGGAAACACCATATATTTT. Protein: CASSYSGGRGNTIYF.

This chain uses TRBV5-5 with TRBJ2-7, with D maybe TRBD2 (5 bases). Trimming shortened V by 4 bases and J by 3 bases, and 20 bases separated the two germline ends. In germline, CDR1 is SGHKS, CDR2 YYEKEE (reference sequence). This CDR3 comprises 16 residues. The CDR3: CASSVDGVDESYEQYF. CDR3 DNA sequence: TGTGCCAGCAGCGTGGACGGGGTGGATGAGAGCTACGAGCAGTACTTC.

About this clone: One end of the junction does not line up with germline, which may come from a read error. V gene TRBV5-1 combines with J gene TRBJ1-2; TRBD1 is a possible D gene (6 bases). Germline V gene data show CDR1 as SGHRS and CDR2 as YFSETQ. This CDR3 has 12 amino acids. The CDR3 protein is CASSLTGSGYPF. CDR3 in DNA: TGCGCCAGCAGCTTGACAGGGAGCGGCTACCCCTTC.

The rearrangement links TRBV5-6 to TRBJ1-5, with TRBD1 identical over 7 bases. The CDR3 has 16 residues. CDR1 SGHDT and CDR2 YYEEEE come from the germline V gene. Trimming cost V 1 base and J 1 base; bases outside gene matches: 5. The CDR3 here is CASSLRGRGSNQPQHF. CDR3 DNA sequence: TGTGCCAGCAGCTTGAGGGGGCGCGGGAGCAATCAGCCCCAGCATTTT.

This chain uses TRBV7-9 with TRBJ1-2; D is perhaps TRBD1 (5 bases). V was trimmed by 0 bases and J by 4 bases, leaving 12 bases between them. The CDR3 covers 15 residues. CDR1 and CDR2 from the germline V gene are SEHNR and FQNEAQ (reference sequence). The chain's CDR3 is CASSLAGGKSYGYTF. The CDR3 bases are TGTGCCAGCAGCTTAGCCGGGGGGAAGAGCTATGGCTACACCTTC.

The rearrangement joins TRBV2 to TRBJ2-1; TRBD2 aligns across 13 bases. Trimming cost V 6 bases and J 7 bases; bases outside gene matches: 9. Germline V gives CDR1 SNHLY, CDR2 FYNNEI. The length of the CDR3 is 16 residues. In DNA, the CDR3 is TGTGCCAGCAGCCTCGGGGGGACTAGCGGGGCAAATGAGCAGTTCTTC. Amino acid sequence: CASSLGGTSGANEQFF.

This chain links TRBV7-9 with TRBJ1-2; D not certain. V was pared by 2 bases and J by 7 bases, with 17 bases between. Looked up from germline, CDR1 is SEHNR and CDR2 is FQNEAQ (reference sequence). The CDR3 has 15 residues. The CDR3 DNA reads TGTGCCAGCAGCTTAAAGGAGGGCGTCGCGGGTGGCTACACCTTC. This codes for CASSLKEGVAGGYTF.

The CDR3 region is CASSLFQGLEQYF. CDR3 DNA: TGTGCCAGCAGTTTATTTCAGGGGCTGGAGCAGTACTTC. The rearrangement links TRBV27 to TRBJ2-7, with D perhaps TRBD1 (6 bases). V was pared by 1 base and J by 7 bases, with 11 bases between. CDR1 is MNHEY and CDR2 is SMNVEV in the germline V gene (reference sequence). The CDR3 loop spans 13 amino acids.

V is TRBV28 and J is TRBJ2-6; 8 bases are shared with TRBD1. The CDR3 loop spans 15 amino acids. Germline assignment: CDR1 MDHEN and CDR2 SYDVKM. The J segment lost 2 bases and the V segment lost 6 bases, leaving 3 bases of the junction unmatched. CDR3 in amino acids: CASRGQGPGANVLTF. The CDR3, as DNA: TGTGCCAGCAGAGGACAGGGTCCTGGGGCCAACGTCCTGACTTTC. Together with reference TRBV28 and TRBJ2-6, the CDR3 gives the full variable domain: DVKVTQSSRYLVKRTGEKVFLECVQDMDHENMFWYRQDPGLGLRLIYFSYDVKMKEKGDIPEGYSVSREKKERFSLILESASTNQTSMYLCASRGQGPGANVLTFGAGSRLTVL.

The chain carries TRBV14 and TRBJ1-1; D gene ambiguous. V lost 6 bases and J 3 bases, leaving 11 bases between the germline ends. The CDR3 totals 13 residues. The germline V gene has CDR1 SGHDN and CDR2 FVKESK. For the CDR3, the DNA is TGTGCCAGCAGTCTTACAGCTCACACTGAAGCTTTCTTT. Translated, it gives CASSLTAHTEAFF.

The chain has TRBV28 and TRBJ1-1; 7 nucleotides match TRBD1. The CDR3 is 15 residues long. The junction had 9 bases not matched to a gene; V was cut back by 5 bases and J by 3 bases. Germline assignment: CDR1 MDHEN and CDR2 SYDVKM. The CDR3 DNA is TGTGCCAGCAGTGGATCCAGGGGGGTCTACACTGAAGCTTTCTTT. This sequence encodes CASSGSRGVYTEAFF.

The chain employs TRBV28 and TRBJ2-3; D is possibly TRBD2 (7 bases). Germline CDR1 is MDHEN and CDR2 is SYDVKM. Trimming took off 8 bases at V and 4 bases at J, with 16 bases between the two ends. This CDR3 comprises 14 residues. The CDR3 reads CASEFRGGADTQYF. CDR3 coding DNA: TGTGCCAGCGAATTCAGGGGAGGGGCAGATACGCAGTATTTT.

The chain joins TRBV4-2 to TRBJ2-2, with TRBD2 matching over 10 bases. This CDR3 has 18 residues. Germline V lookup: CDR1 LGHNA, CDR2 YNFKEQ. After removal of 0 bases from V and 4 bases from J, the junction contained 8 bases not matched to a gene. The CDR3 nucleotides read TGTGCCAGCAGCCAAGATGGAGGAGCGGGAGGGATCACCGGGGAGCTGTTTTTT. Translating gives CASSQDGGAGGITGELFF.

This clone has a handful of counts. This chain joins TRBV2 and TRBJ1-1, with no clear D. CDR3 length equals 15 residues. The V gene lost 7 bases and the J gene lost 0 bases, with 15 bases spanning the gap. Germline V CDR1 and CDR2: SNHLY, FYNNEI. The CDR3 loop is CASTTLGLLNTEAFF. The CDR3 DNA follows: TGTGCCAGCACCACTCTAGGCCTACTGAACACTGAAGCTTTCTTT.

V is TRBV27 and J is TRBJ2-7, with 8 bases that match TRBD1. V trimming: 5 bases; J trimming: 8 bases; junction bases outside the gene matches: 11. This CDR3 contains 14 residues. The germline V gene has CDR1 MNHEY and CDR2 SMNVEV (reference sequence). The CDR3 reads CASSPTGGFYQQYF. CDR3 in DNA: TGTGCCAGCAGTCCAACAGGGGGATTTTACCAGCAGTACTTC.

About this clone: One end of the junction fails to match germline, which may point to a read error. The V gene is TRBV19, the J gene TRBJ2-6; perhaps TRBD2 as D (7 bases). Germline loops: CDR1 LNHDA, CDR2 SQIVND (reference sequence). This CDR3 comprises 15 residues. CDR3 DNA: TGTACCAGTAGCCGCGGGGGCCCTGGGGCCAACGTCCTGACTTTC. Its translation: CTSSRGGPGANVLTF.

V usage is TRBV6-1 and J usage is TRBJ1-2, with D uncertain. CDR1 is MNHNS and CDR2 is SASEGT in the germline V gene. The V gene lost 1 base and the J gene lost 8 bases, with 11 bases spanning the gap. The CDR3 totals 13 residues. The CDR3 DNA is TGTGCCAGCAGTGAAGAACGTCAGAGGGGCTACACCTTC. This codes for CASSEERQRGYTF.

The table lists this clone with a count of one. The rearrangement uses TRBV6-1 and TRBJ1-3; 7 bases line up with TRBD1. Germline V gene sequence: CDR1 MNHNS, CDR2 SASEGT. The CDR3 is made up of 14 amino acids. With 4 bases clipped from V and 4 bases from J, the junction kept 4 bases outside the gene matches. CDR3: CASSVRGLGNTIYF. CDR3 in DNA: TGTGCCAGCAGTGTCAGGGGGTTAGGAAACACCATATATTTT.